Listed here is a single T cell receptor (beta chain). TCRdb's copy holds only in-frame clones and misses some; the assay was immunoSEQ multiplex PCR. The sample consists of approximately 94,000 clones, about 89% of them appearing once. This sample is drawn from a study of blood T cell repertoires in COVID-19. Background on the study: Samples of COVID-19 (acute and convalescent) were obtained from the United States, Italy and Spain. From T cells, B-cell-depleted T cells, or PBMCs came the material, which was cDNA or gDNA.

The CDR3 covers 14 residues. Looked up from germline, CDR1 is MNHEY and CDR2 is SVGAGI. The V gene end was trimmed by 4 bases and the J gene end by 5 bases; junction bases not matched to a gene: 4. The genes are TRBV6-5 and TRBJ1-4, with TRBD1 matching over 7 bases. This receptor was taken from a man aged 45-60 years with active COVID-19. Sequenced sample: peripheral blood. CDR3 in amino acids: CASSWDRMNEKLFF. The CDR3 nucleotides read TGTGCCAGCAGTTGGGACAGAATGAATGAAAAACTGTTTTTT.